This T cell receptor (beta chain) came from a study of CD8+ T cells in alopecia areata. The study, taken as a whole, reports: Unlike in mice, where it was clearer, TCR sharing across patients was less clear, possibly HLA-related.

Reverse transcription of extracted RNA yielded cDNA, which provided the sequencing template. Clones were sequenced by immunoSEQ multiplex PCR, and TCRdb holds only the in-frame ones, with some missing. Counted here are about 140,000 clones, approximately 51% occurring once; the ten biggest clones make up roughly 0.9%. A FACSAria was used to sort CD4+ and CD8+ T cells. These cells came from PBMCs. CDR1 SGHAT and CDR2 FQDESV come from the germline V gene (reference sequence). V trimming: 3 bases; J trimming: 6 bases; junction bases outside the gene matches: 3. CDR3 size: 15 residues. This clone has just one count. Its antigen is not known.

The TCR sequence derives from a human donor with alopecia areata. The chain uses TRBV11-1 and TRBJ2-1; 12 bases match TRBD2. This material consisted of CD4+ T cells sorted from blood, taken at week 0. The CDR3 loop is CASSFPGLAGNEQFF. The CDR3 DNA reads as TGTGCCAGCAGCTTTCCGGGACTAGCGGGCAATGAGCAGTTCTTC.